This TCR beta chain is drawn from a study of OX40 agonist ivuxolimab in advanced cancers. As for the study more broadly: Ivuxolimab, which targeted the costimulatory receptor OX40 (CD134), was an agonistic, fully human IgG2 monoclonal antibody. Intravenous ivuxolimab was administered to patients every 2 weeks at six dose levels: 0.01, 0.1, 0.3, 1.5, 3 and 10 mg/kg. Among the approximately 50 dose-escalation patients, about 20 had hepatocellular carcinoma, some 15 melanoma, 9 renal cell carcinoma and 9 head and neck cancer. A male proportion of around 81% and a mean age of approximately 58 years, ranging from roughly 20 to 80, were recorded for the dose-escalation cohort. Prior anti-PD-1, anti-PD-L1 or anti-CTLA-4 therapy was permitted, and checkpoint inhibitors had been received by 30% to 40% of dose-escalation patients. Partial responses were achieved by three dose-escalation patients, of whom one had hepatocellular carcinoma and two had cutaneous melanoma. Peripheral TCRbeta sequencing was intended to test whether TCR sequence diversity was altered and clonal T-cell expansion was caused by ivuxolimab. The paper describes the monotherapy dose-escalation part (N ≈ 49 patients) of the phase I trial of ivuxolimab.

Patients with a history of autoimmune disease or receiving systemic immunosuppression were excluded from the trial. Peripheral blood for TCR sequencing was drawn from every dose cohort at baseline, at cycle 4 day 1 and at cycle 7 day 1. Samples came from an open-label, multicenter, first-in-human phase I dose-escalation trial of ivuxolimab. Adults with locally advanced or metastatic head and neck squamous cell, hepatocellular, melanoma or renal cell carcinoma were enrolled in the trial. Before TCR sequencing, CD4+ T cells and CD8+ T cells were sorted from peripheral blood as separate populations. To sequence the TCRbeta CDR3 region, genomic DNA was isolated from the sorted cells. The immunoSEQ Assay was used for sequencing of TCRbeta CDR3 regions. Entries here come from immuneACCESS through TCRdb and include only in-frame sequences with V and J called. Some clones fail to appear in such tables; in the studies checked, an unresolved V gene covers under half of the shortfall, and the cause of the remainder is unknown. The sample table shows 98,000 or so clones, and 75% to 90% are seen once. The ten largest clones take up approximately 0.35% of the sample.

Details on this clone: Its antigen has not been determined. No much larger clone is present one base from it, and per-base qualities are unavailable.

Overall results and qualifications from the work: At doses of 0.1 to 3.0 mg/kg, clonal expansion of both CD4+ and CD8+ T cells in blood was seen between baseline and week 6. The antigen specificity of the peripheral T cells that underwent clonal expansion was not determined. After ivuxolimab, expanded clones were on average more numerous among CD8+ T cells than among CD4+ T cells. In the 0.1-3.0 mg/kg groups, partial responders were among the patients with the lowest normalized peripheral clonal expansion, particularly in CD8+ T cells. Low levels of normalized T-cell clonal expansion were also seen in some nonresponding patients.

This TCR came from an adult with an advanced solid tumor such as melanoma, head and neck, liver or kidney cancer. Here the sequenced sample was CD4+ or CD8+ T cells sorted from blood, taken in a trial of the OX40 agonist ivuxolimab.

The bases read TGCGCCAGCAGCCAAGGAGGGGGACAGGGGACCAATCAGCCCCAGCATTTT. It specifies CASSQGGGQGTNQPQHF. The chain links TRBV4-1 with TRBJ1-5, with 10 central nucleotides matching TRBD1. V is pruned by 1 base and J by 3 bases, leaving 6 bases of the junction without a gene match. The CDR3, from cysteine to phenylalanine, totals 17 residues. This entry keeps only the CDR3 DNA: 51 bases, framed from base 1. The germline V gene provides CDR1 MGHRA and CDR2 YSYEKL.